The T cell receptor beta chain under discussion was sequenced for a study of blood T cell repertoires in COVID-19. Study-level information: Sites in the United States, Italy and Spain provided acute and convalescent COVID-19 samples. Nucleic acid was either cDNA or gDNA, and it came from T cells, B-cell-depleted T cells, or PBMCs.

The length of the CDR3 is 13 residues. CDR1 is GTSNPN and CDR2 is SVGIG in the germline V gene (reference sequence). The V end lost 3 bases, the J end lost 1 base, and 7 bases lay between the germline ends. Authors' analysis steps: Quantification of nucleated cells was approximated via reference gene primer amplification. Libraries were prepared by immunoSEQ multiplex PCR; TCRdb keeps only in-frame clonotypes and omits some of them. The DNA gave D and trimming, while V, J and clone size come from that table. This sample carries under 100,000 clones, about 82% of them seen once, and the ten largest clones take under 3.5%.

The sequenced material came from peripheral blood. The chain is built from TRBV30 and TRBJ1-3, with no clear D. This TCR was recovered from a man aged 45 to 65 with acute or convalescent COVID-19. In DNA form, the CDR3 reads TGTGCCTGGAGCCCAGGATCTGGAAACACCATATATTTT. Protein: CAWSPGSGNTIYF.